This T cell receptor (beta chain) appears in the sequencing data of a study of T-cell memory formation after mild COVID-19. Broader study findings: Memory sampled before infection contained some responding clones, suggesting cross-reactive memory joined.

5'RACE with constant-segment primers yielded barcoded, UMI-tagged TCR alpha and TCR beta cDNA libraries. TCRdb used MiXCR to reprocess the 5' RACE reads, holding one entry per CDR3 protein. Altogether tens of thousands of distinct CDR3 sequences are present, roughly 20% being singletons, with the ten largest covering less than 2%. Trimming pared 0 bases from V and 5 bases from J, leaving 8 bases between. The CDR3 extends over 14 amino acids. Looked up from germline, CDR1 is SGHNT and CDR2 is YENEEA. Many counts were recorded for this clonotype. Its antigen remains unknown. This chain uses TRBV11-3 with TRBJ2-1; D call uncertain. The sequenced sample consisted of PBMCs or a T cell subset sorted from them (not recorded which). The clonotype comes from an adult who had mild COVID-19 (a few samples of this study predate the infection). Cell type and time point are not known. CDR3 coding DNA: TGTGCCAGCAGCTTAGACGAAACCCACAATGAGCAGTTCTTC. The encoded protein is CASSLDETHNEQFF.